This T cell receptor (beta chain) comes out of a study of PD-1 blockade in classical Hodgkin lymphoma. Study at large: Intravenous nivolumab at 3 mg/kg was given to patients every 2 weeks.

Worth noting for this clone: What it binds is unknown.

Germline V CDR1 and CDR2: SGHTA, FQGNSA. V was clipped by 7 bases and J by 6 bases; unmatched bases: 14. The CDR3 sequence is 16 residues long. Brentuximab vedotin exposure varied, and every patient relapsed after autologous stem cell transplantation. Study-level results: The study reported lower baseline TCR diversity in newly diagnosed patients than in healthy donors. Whereas CD4+ TCR diversity had risen significantly by C4D1, CD8+ TCR diversity had not. Some patients started nivolumab under 1 year after ASCT, and they were excluded.

Profiled with immunoSEQ multiplex PCR; TCRdb holds only in-frame clones, not every one. The top ten clones hold approximately 20% of a sample with 100,000 to 120,000 clones, roughly 87% of them seen once. The rearrangement uses TRBV7-2 and TRBJ2-1; 8 bases are a match to TRBD2. The source of this sequence is a human donor with classical Hodgkin lymphoma. This sample comprised peripheral blood mononuclear cells (PBMCs), obtained before the second cycle of nivolumab. CDR3 coding DNA: TGTGCCAGCACCCCCCTTGGCGGGAGGTTCGGCAATGAGCAGTTCTTC. Encoded protein: CASTPLGGRFGNEQFF.